Below are 15 T cell receptor beta chains sequenced from a single sample in a study of T cell repertoires in cytomegalovirus infection. The antigens of these receptors remain unknown. TCRdb re-called the reads through MiXCR, storing one row per CDR3 protein. The table includes under 350,000 distinct CDR3 sequences, 20% to 25% detected once. The specimen was cultured PBMCs, collected from culture after CMV antigen stimulation. Receptor source: a human donor in good health (CMV status not recorded). Some clones in this sample may be carry-over from other donors' samples.

This clonotype has a handful of counts. The rearrangement joins TRBV6-1 to TRBJ2-1; 9 positions agree with TRBD2. This CDR3 is built from 12 residues. Germline-derived CDR1 and CDR2 are MNHNS and SASEGT. The V gene end was trimmed by 6 bases and the J gene end by 7 bases; junction bases not matched to a gene: 1. For the CDR3, the DNA is TGTGCCAGCAGGGCGGGAGGGAATGAGCAGTTCTTC. It codes for CASRAGGNEQFF.

The V call is TRBV6-5, the J call TRBJ1-2, with D perhaps TRBD1 (5 bases). This CDR3 comprises 14 residues. Germline V gives CDR1 MNHEY, CDR2 SVGAGI. Trimming shortened V by 0 bases and J by 10 bases, and 15 bases separated the two germline ends. The CDR3 sequence: CASSYSGSGRDYTF. In nucleotides, the CDR3 is TGTGCCAGCAGTTACTCTGGTTCCGGCAGGGACTACACCTTC.

This clonotype was counted only a few times. This chain uses TRBV6-4 with TRBJ2-1; 13 nucleotides match TRBD2. CDR3 length equals 15 residues. CDR1 is MRHNA, CDR2 SNTAGT, per germline. V dropped 5 bases and J dropped 5; count of bases not matched to a gene: 3. CDR3 loop: CASSPGTSGNNEQFF. DNA for the CDR3: TGTGCCAGCAGTCCCGGGACTAGCGGGAACAATGAGCAGTTCTTC.

V is TRBV24-1 and J is TRBJ1-2; 7 bases map to TRBD1. The germline gives CDR1 KGHDR, CDR2 SFDVKD. This CDR3 has 15 amino acids. The ends lost 7 bases at V and 7 bases at J; junction bases unmatched: 14. This CDR3 is CATSPTFDRDGGYTF. The CDR3 DNA reads TGTGCCACCAGCCCGACCTTCGACAGGGATGGTGGCTACACCTTC.

The chain joins TRBV6-2 or TRBV6-3 to TRBJ2-1; D uncertain. V lost 6 bases, J lost 4 bases, and 7 bases lay in between. The CDR3 is made up of 12 amino acids. Germline lookup yields CDR1 MNHEY and CDR2 SVGEGT. CDR3 in DNA: TGTGCCAGCAGCCATAATTACAATGAGCAGTTCTTC. It yields the protein CASSHNYNEQFF.

This rearrangement joins TRBV18 to TRBJ1-6; 9 bases agree with TRBD1. V shed 5 bases, J shed 10 bases, and the junction held 3 bases outside the gene matches. CDR3 length: 13 residues. Germline CDR1 KGHSH, CDR2 LQKENI. The DNA for the CDR3 is TGTGCCAGCTCAACAGGGGGCTCGTCACCCCTCCACTTT. Amino acids: CASSTGGSSPLHF.

This chain links TRBV4-3 with TRBJ2-5; 13 bases agree with TRBD2. Looked up from germline, CDR1 is LGHNA and CDR2 is YSLEER. Losses at the gene ends were 1 base for V and 6 bases for J; bases not matched to a gene: 8. This CDR3 region has 17 residues. CDR3 coding DNA: TGCGCCAGCAGCCAAGGGAGACTAGCGGGAGGCGGGCAGACCCAGTACTTC. Its translation is CASSQGRLAGGGQTQYF.

The rearrangement links TRBV2 to TRBJ2-7; D is undetermined. CDR3 size: 14 residues. Germline CDR1 is SNHLY and CDR2 is FYNNEI. V was shortened by 5 bases and J by 2 bases, with 13 bases between the two germline ends. CDR3 amino acids: CASSNRRETYEQYF. The CDR3 nucleotides read TGTGCCAGCAGTAACCGACGAGAAACCTACGAGCAGTACTTC.

This clonotype has at least ten counts. This chain connects TRBV11-3 to TRBJ2-7; no reliable D call. From germline, CDR1 is SGHNT and CDR2 YENEEA. The CDR3 spans 9 residues. V was trimmed by 5 bases and J by 6 bases, leaving 2 bases between them. CDR3 loop: CASSPEQYV. The CDR3 DNA sequence: TGTGCCAGCAGCCCCGAGCAGTACGTC.

The chain combines TRBV4-1 with TRBJ1-1; D is possibly TRBD1 (6 bases). Germline values: CDR1 MGHRA, CDR2 YSYEKL. The CDR3 spans 15 residues. Trimming took off 4 bases at V and 1 base at J, with 13 bases between the two ends. The CDR3 DNA follows: TGCGCCAGCAGCCGACCGGACAGATCGAACACTGAAGCTTTCTTT. This gives the protein CASSRPDRSNTEAFF.

This clonotype was observed a few times. The V gene is TRBV25-1, the J gene TRBJ2-5; D gene uncertain. Germline V gene lookup returns CDR1 MGHDK and CDR2 SYGVNS. CDR3 length: 11 residues. V lost 3 bases, J lost 5 bases, and 4 bases lay in between. CDR3 in amino acids: CASSDPETQYF. In DNA form, the CDR3 reads TGTGCCAGCAGTGACCCTGAGACCCAGTACTTC.

The gene calls are TRBV20-1 and TRBJ1-2; a possible D gene is TRBD1 (6 bases). The CDR3 spans 14 residues. Per germline, CDR1 DFQATT and CDR2 SNEGSKA (reference sequence). V lost 0 bases and J 5 bases, leaving 13 bases between the germline ends. CDR3 residues: CSARDPRGGYGYTF. The CDR3 nucleotides read TGCAGTGCTAGAGATCCCAGGGGAGGGTATGGCTACACCTTC.

CDR3 residues: CASRVTSNEQFF. The DNA for the CDR3 is TGTGCCAGCAGAGTGACTAGCAATGAGCAGTTCTTC. This chain joins TRBV7-9 and TRBJ2-1; the D gene is possibly TRBD2 (6 bases). The CDR3 totals 12 residues. Germline V CDR1 and CDR2: SEHNR, FQNEAQ (reference sequence). V was shortened by 6 bases and J by 6 bases, with 9 bases between the two germline ends.

Only a few counts were recorded for this clonotype. The chain recombines TRBV29-1 with TRBJ1-5; D possibly corresponds to TRBD1 (6 bases). The germline V and J ends were trimmed by 0 bases and 14 bases, with 20 bases remaining between them. CDR1 and CDR2 from the germline V gene are SQVTM and ANQGSEA. CDR3 length: 14 residues. The CDR3 nucleotides read TGCAGCGTTGAAGATGAGGGGGGCAGTGGTGGGGAGCATTTT. Protein product: CSVEDEGGSGGEHF.

This clonotype was found a few times. The chain couples TRBV28 to TRBJ1-1; no definite D call. Trimming left V 0 bases short and J 1 base short, with 9 bases between. The CDR3 extends over 15 amino acids. Germline CDR1 is MDHEN and CDR2 is SYDVKM. CDR3 region: CASSLWAAQNTEAFF. The CDR3 DNA reads as TGTGCCAGCAGTTTATGGGCAGCTCAGAACACTGAAGCTTTCTTT.